These 9 T cell receptor beta chains came from one sample sequenced in a study of T-cell reconstitution after alpha-beta-depleted transplantation in children (TCRdb year 2016). The method was PCR. Sequencing instrument: Illumina HiSeq 2500. Molecular barcoding was employed in the preparation of TCR libraries, with unique molecular identifiers being used to normalize TCRbeta repertoire quantification. TCRdb trimmed public reads at Q25 via fastp, called clones via MiXCR and kept in-frame beta chains. Merged by CDR3 protein, the rows form single entries marked with the most common genes and DNA. Present in this sample are about 500,000 distinct CDR3 sequences, about 33% of which were seen just once. Less than 2.5% of the sample is in the top ten clones. The material sequenced was PBMCs from the stem cell graft donor, taken from the stem cell graft. These receptors came from a human donor who donated a stem cell graft to a child with aplastic anemia.

The table lists this clonotype with a few counts. J is TRBJ2-2 and V is TRBV6-5, with 7 positions matching TRBD1. V shed 6 bases, J shed 4 bases, and the junction held 8 bases outside the gene matches. The CDR3 is 15 amino acids. In germline, CDR1 is MNHEY, CDR2 SVGAGI. Written as DNA, the CDR3 is TGTGCCAGCAGATTACATACAGGGGTCACCGGGGAGCTGTTTTTT. It is translated as CASRLHTGVTGELFF.

The rearrangement joins TRBV11-1 to TRBJ2-1; 7 bases fit TRBD2. The J segment lost 2 bases and the V segment lost 3 bases, leaving 4 bases of the junction unmatched. The CDR3 has 15 residues. From germline, CDR1 is SGHAT and CDR2 FQDESV (reference sequence). The CDR3: CASSFRLAAYNEQFF. In DNA, the CDR3 is TGTGCCAGCAGCTTCAGGCTAGCGGCCTACAATGAGCAGTTCTTC.

This clonotype was seen more than once but under ten times. The genes are TRBV7-9 and TRBJ2-2, with 7 nucleotides matching TRBD1. From germline, CDR1 is SEHNR and CDR2 FQNEAQ (reference sequence). The CDR3 spans 15 residues. V shed 4 bases, J shed 6 bases, and the junction held 8 bases outside the gene matches. CDR3 sequence reads: CASSSTGLGAGELFF. The CDR3 coding sequence is TGTGCCAGCAGCTCGACAGGGCTGGGGGCCGGGGAGCTGTTTTTT. Looking up the rest from reference TRBV7-9 and TRBJ2-2 gives the full variable domain: DTGVSQNPRHKITKRGQNVTFRCDPISEHNRLYWYRQTLGQGPEFLTYFQNEAQLEKSRLLSDRFSAERPKGSFSTLEIQRTEQGDSAMYLCASSSTGLGAGELFFGEGSRLTVL.

V gene TRBV5-1 combines with J gene TRBJ2-3, with TRBD1 identical over 11 bases. The CDR3 contains 17 residues. Germline V gives CDR1 SGHRS, CDR2 YFSETQ. V dropped 2 bases and J dropped 5; count of bases not matched to a gene: 10. CDR3 region: CASSLPGTGGNGDTQYF. CDR3 DNA sequence: TGCGCCAGCAGCTTACCAGGGACAGGGGGGAATGGAGATACGCAGTATTTT.

This clonotype has only a few counts. The chain combines TRBV29-1 with TRBJ1-1, with 10 bases that match TRBD1. V trimming: 1 base; J trimming: 0 bases; junction bases outside the gene matches: 8. CDR1 is SQVTM and CDR2 is ANQGSEA in the germline V gene. The CDR3 extends over 17 amino acids. In nucleotides, the CDR3 is TGCAGCGTTGAAGCCGGGACAGGGGCTCCCCTGAACACTGAAGCTTTCTTT. Translating gives CSVEAGTGAPLNTEAFF.

The chain joins TRBV5-1 to TRBJ2-3; 7 positions agree with TRBD1. CDR3 length: 15 residues. CDR1 is SGHRS and CDR2 is YFSETQ in the germline V gene. Trimming cost V 2 bases and J 3 bases; bases outside gene matches: 6. The CDR3 loop is CASSFTGARTDTQYF. CDR3 bases: TGCGCCAGCAGCTTCACAGGGGCGAGAACAGATACGCAGTATTTT.

V usage is TRBV20-1 and J usage is TRBJ2-7; D is unresolved. Germline CDR1 and CDR2: DFQATT and SNEGSKA (reference sequence). This CDR3 is built from 11 residues. Trimming shortened V by 2 bases and J by 5 bases, and 7 bases separated the two germline ends. In DNA, the CDR3 is TGCAGTGCTAGAATCTCGGACGAGCAGTACTTC. It translates to CSARISDEQYF.

A few counts support this clonotype. The CDR3 region has the DNA TGCGCCAGCAGCCAAGATGACGTCGCTAGCACAGATACGCAGTATTTT. This codes for CASSQDDVASTDTQYF. The V gene is TRBV4-3, the J gene TRBJ2-3; D uncertain. Trimming cost V 0 bases and J 0 bases, with 10 bases left between them. CDR3 size: 16 residues. Germline V lookup: CDR1 LGHNA, CDR2 YSLEER.

This clonotype has only a few counts. The CDR3, as DNA: TGCGCCAGCAGCGCGAACAGGGCAGATACGCAGTATTTT. Translation: CASSANRADTQYF. The chain has TRBV5-1 and TRBJ2-3, with a tentative D call TRBD1 (6 bases). V lost 4 bases, J lost 4 bases, and 10 bases lay in between. The CDR3 has 13 amino acids. From germline, CDR1 is SGHRS and CDR2 YFSETQ.